Listed here are 16 T cell receptor beta chains from one sample, sequenced in a study of T-cell reconstitution after alpha-beta-depleted transplantation in children. Using unique molecular identifiers, the investigators prepared the TCRbeta library. One entry per CDR3 protein results from TCRdb running MiXCR on the PCR reads. The sample consists of just over 950,000 distinct CDR3 sequences, roughly 29% of them appearing once. The sample was PBMCs, mostly from graft donor cells, taken 360 days after TCRalphabeta/CD19-depleted stem cell transplant. The receptor source for this set is a boy younger than two who had a stem cell transplant for SCID, so the T cells may come from the graft donor.

This chain links TRBV28 with TRBJ2-5, with 9 nucleotides matching TRBD1. This CDR3 spans 13 amino acids. Unmatched junction bases numbered 5, after V lost 8 bases and J lost 4 bases. Per germline, CDR1 MDHEN and CDR2 SYDVKM. CDR3 sequence reads: CASQQGAGETQYF. The CDR3 DNA reads TGTGCCAGCCAACAGGGGGCCGGAGAGACCCAGTACTTC.

This clonotype was detected only a few times. J is TRBJ1-5 and V is TRBV20-1; D unresolved. Germline assignment: CDR1 DFQATT and CDR2 SNEGSKA (reference sequence). CDR3 size: 12 residues. V was shortened by 4 bases and J by 3 bases, with 7 bases between the two germline ends. The CDR3 spells CSAIQDNQPQHF. As DNA, the CDR3 is TGCAGTGCTATTCAAGACAATCAGCCCCAGCATTTT.

V is TRBV3-1 and J is TRBJ1-3; D not resolved. Germline V CDR1 and CDR2: LGHDT, YNNKEL (reference sequence). The CDR3 has 13 residues. Trimming pared 4 bases from V and 8 bases from J, leaving 12 bases between. The CDR3 region has the DNA TGTGCCAGCAGCCGGAACGGTGAAGACACCATATATTTT. Its protein product is CASSRNGEDTIYF.

J is TRBJ2-2 and V is TRBV7-2, with TRBD2 identical over 8 bases. Germline CDR1 is SGHTA and CDR2 is FQGNSA. V lost 1 base and J lost 1; bases outside the gene matches: 5. The length of the CDR3 is 17 residues. The CDR3 DNA reads TGTGCCAGCAGCTTAGTAGCCCTAGCGGGGAACACCGGGGAGCTGTTTTTT. Residues: CASSLVALAGNTGELFF.

This chain connects TRBV28 to TRBJ2-5; D is unclear. Germline V gene data show CDR1 as MDHEN and CDR2 as SYDVKM. The CDR3 consists of 13 residues. Deletions cut 3 bases from V and 1 base from J, with 6 bases between. DNA of the CDR3: TGTGCCAGCAGTTTGCCTCTCCAAGAGACCCAGTACTTC. The encoded protein is CASSLPLQETQYF.

This clonotype has just a few counts. This chain connects TRBV29-1 to TRBJ1-1, with TRBD1 matching over 7 bases. J gave up 3 bases and V 4 bases, and 14 bases lay outside the gene matches. This CDR3 contains 16 residues. Germline V gives CDR1 SQVTM, CDR2 ANQGSEA. For the CDR3, the DNA is TGCAGCGTTGGGGTGCGAGACAGGGCGATCGACACTGAAGCTTTCTTT. As protein: CSVGVRDRAIDTEAFF.

The rearrangement links TRBV5-1 to TRBJ2-6, with D unclear. V gave up 4 bases and J gave up 0 bases, with 11 bases separating them. CDR1 SGHRS and CDR2 YFSETQ come from the germline V gene. This CDR3 region has 16 residues. CDR3 residues: CASSIHLISGANVLTF. Here the CDR3 DNA reads TGCGCCAGCAGCATACACTTGATCTCTGGGGCCAACGTCCTGACTTTC.

This chain connects TRBV6-5 to TRBJ1-1, with D possibly being TRBD1 (6 bases). Germline CDR1 MNHEY, CDR2 SVGAGI. The CDR3 length is 15 residues. V was pared by 2 bases and J by 4 bases, with 14 bases between. Here the CDR3 reads CASSYGGLGGTEAFF. CDR3 DNA: TGTGCCAGCAGTTACGGGGGGCTCGGTGGCACTGAAGCTTTCTTT.

In its sample, this clonotype was seen a few times. This rearrangement joins TRBV20-1 to TRBJ2-7; 7 bases fit TRBD1. The CDR3 runs 16 residues. Trimming took 3 bases from V and 6 from J; bases not matched to a gene: 17. CDR1 and CDR2 (germline): DFQATT, SNEGSKA (reference sequence). CDR3 bases: TGCAGTGCTAGGACCCGCAGGGGGAATTTTTTGGGCGAGCAGTACTTC. Encoded protein: CSARTRRGNFLGEQYF.

This sequence joins TRBV24-1 and TRBJ2-1; 9 nucleotides match TRBD2. This CDR3 is built from 15 residues. The germline V gene has CDR1 KGHDR and CDR2 SFDVKD. The junction had 12 bases not matched to a gene; V was cut back by 9 bases and J by 7 bases. This CDR3 is CATGDSRGGGNEQFF. DNA of the CDR3: TGTGCCACCGGAGACTCGCGGGGGGGCGGGAATGAGCAGTTCTTC.

CDR3 sequence: CASSSTGRLFNEQFF. The DNA of the CDR3 is TGTGCCAGCAGCTCGACGGGACGGCTCTTCAATGAGCAGTTCTTC. This chain links TRBV7-9 with TRBJ2-1; D could derive from TRBD1 or TRBD2 (5 bases each). This CDR3 spans 15 amino acids. Trimming removed 4 bases at V and 6 bases at J, with 16 bases between. The germline V gene has CDR1 SEHNR and CDR2 FQNEAQ (reference sequence).

This clonotype was detected a few times. In DNA form, the CDR3 reads TGCAGTGCCCGGGGGACTAGCGGGGGTCGGACCGGGGAGCTGTTTTTT. Amino acids: CSARGTSGGRTGELFF. The chain couples TRBV20-1 to TRBJ2-2, with 14 bases fitting TRBD2. Trimming cost V 6 bases and J 5 bases; bases outside gene matches: 8. Germline V CDR1 and CDR2: DFQATT, SNEGSKA (reference sequence). The CDR3 totals 16 residues.

This chain links TRBV7-2 with TRBJ2-1, with D perhaps given as TRBD1 or TRBD2 (6 bases each). This CDR3 spans 17 amino acids. From germline, CDR1 is SGHTA and CDR2 FQGNSA. Trimming took 5 bases from V and 2 from J, leaving 19 bases between them. The DNA for the CDR3 is TGTGCCAGCAGCCGATCGGGGGCGGTCGCGGCCTACAATGAGCAGTTCTTC. Its translation: CASSRSGAVAAYNEQFF.

The chain recombines TRBV5-1 with TRBJ2-7, with D possibly matching TRBD1 (6 bases). In germline, CDR1 is SGHRS, CDR2 YFSETQ. This CDR3 has 16 residues. V lost 3 bases and J lost 1, with 17 bases in between. The CDR3 is CASSSHGQSQSYEQYF. As DNA, the CDR3 is TGCGCCAGCAGCTCCCACGGACAGAGCCAGTCCTACGAGCAGTACTTC.

J is TRBJ2-7 and V is TRBV12-3 or TRBV12-4; D is possibly TRBD1 or TRBD2 (5 bases each). This CDR3 spans 16 amino acids. The germline V and J ends were trimmed by 3 bases and 3 bases, with 18 bases remaining between them. The CDR3 reads CASSFLGAGTYYEQYF. CDR3 DNA: TGTGCCAGCAGTTTCCTCGGGGCAGGGACCTACTACGAGCAGTACTTC.

The chain employs TRBV12-3 or TRBV12-4 and TRBJ1-5; D call uncertain. Trimming stripped 2 bases from V and 5 bases from J, with 10 bases between. The CDR3 runs to 14 residues. CDR3: CASSLLATHQPQHF. In nucleotides, the CDR3 is TGTGCCAGCAGTTTATTGGCCACCCATCAGCCCCAGCATTTT.